This TCR beta chain derives from a study of blood T cell repertoires in COVID-19 (dated by TCRdb to about 2020). About the study as a whole: Samples covering the acute and convalescent phases of COVID-19 were provided by collaborators in the United States, Italy and Spain. Where available, HLA class I and class II types were taken from metadata supplied by the sample provider and were not determined by assay-based typing. A freely available public database, intended as a resource for researchers studying the immune response to SARS-CoV-2, is where the repertoires were released. A de-identified subject ID, COVID-19 status, age in years and sex were almost always included in the sample metadata. The prospective study material was composed of cDNA or gDNA derived from T cells, B-cell-depleted T cells, or PBMCs. The samples were drawn from the first 160 participants of the ongoing ImmuneRACE study and from under 1,500 subjects provided by 6 global collaborators. Subjects who had been exposed to COVID-19, were actively infected with it, or had recovered from it provided the deeply sampled blood TCRbeta repertoires that made up the dataset.

What the authors observed across the whole study: How much clinical and demographic metadata was included differed by source and by participant, and the metadata was provided uncurated.

Each collaborating institution followed its own protocols to collect whole blood in K2EDTA tubes. For TCRbeta analysis, collaborators shipped samples as frozen whole blood, isolated PBMCs, or DNA extracted from either of those sample types. The immunoSEQ Assay, a bias-controlled multiplex PCR, was used to amplify TCRbeta CDR3 regions from genomic DNA. Under the source paper's analysis protocol: The number of nucleated cells in each sample was estimated from the amplification of reference gene primers within the assay. Sequence reads were collapsed and filtered to measure the absolute abundance of every unique TCRbeta CDR3 rearrangement. For each sample, productive Simpson clonality was calculated as the square root of Simpson's diversity index across productive rearrangements. This immuneACCESS table, as held by TCRdb, lists in-frame sequences with V and J called but not all clones. Of the missing ones, under half trace to an unresolved V gene in checked studies; the others have no known cause. The DNA was the basis for D and trimming; V, J and clone size are from that table. Here the sample has tens of thousands of clones; 80% to 90% occur a single time. 10% to 15% of the sample goes to the ten largest clones.

On this clone itself: Its specific antigen is unknown. No much larger clone exists at a distance of one base, and base qualities are not known.

Reading the germline V gene (reference sequence) gives CDR1 DFQATT and CDR2 SNEGSKA. Germline trimming amounts to 3 bases on V and 5 bases on J, with 6 as the count of junction bases outside the gene matches. The cysteine opens and the phenylalanine closes a CDR3 of 15 amino acids. The sequence is cut down to CDR3 DNA, 45 bases in frame from base 1. The sample taken for sequencing was peripheral blood. This sequence originates from a man older than 75 with acute or convalescent COVID-19. This sequence uses TRBV20-1 and TRBJ1-5; TRBD1 matches 11 bases in the middle. The DNA is as follows: TGCAGTGCTAGTCCCGGGACAGGGGGGTATCAGCCCCAGCATTTT. This encodes CSASPGTGGYQPQHF.